A selection of T cell receptor beta chains follows, all from one sample in a study of OX40 agonist ivuxolimab in advanced cancers. The assay was immunoSEQ multiplex PCR, and TCRdb's table has in-frame clones only and misses some. The sample includes some 28,000 clones, 90% of them seen just once. Material: CD4+ or CD8+ T cells sorted from blood, obtained in a trial of the OX40 agonist ivuxolimab. The source of these receptors is an adult with an advanced solid tumor such as melanoma, head and neck, liver or kidney cancer. Each CDR3 is given with its conserved first and last residue. The order of the fields is V gene, clone size, J gene, CDR3 protein. Rows may omit the clone size; those that give it use once, few, many or a size class.

V: TRBV6-6; size: -; J: TRBJ1-5; CDR3: CASSYDGQLNQPQHF
V: TRBV2; size: -; J: TRBJ2-7; CDR3: CASSPGAVNYEQYF
V: TRBV7-9; size: -; J: TRBJ1-2; CDR3: CASSQIPGAYGYTF
V: TRBV5-4; size: few; J: TRBJ1-2; CDR3: CASSDIELDKANYGYTF
V: TRBV28; size: -; J: TRBJ2-3; CDR3: CASSPGRSVYTDTQYF
V: TRBV5-6; size: -; J: TRBJ2-7; CDR3: CASSLTSGSSYEQYF
V: TRBV7-9; size: -; J: TRBJ2-1; CDR3: CAIGTPVVDEQFF
V: TRBV27; size: -; J: TRBJ2-2; CDR3: CASSSRGSGELFF
V: TRBV6-4; size: -; J: TRBJ2-3; CDR3: CASRDLGRFQGTDTQYF
V: TRBV27; size: -; J: TRBJ2-1; CDR3: CASSLGTSGINEQFF
V: TRBV5-6; size: -; J: TRBJ1-2; CDR3: CASSQRQGLTLYGYTF
V: TRBV19; size: -; J: TRBJ2-1; CDR3: CASSISGTSGRREQFF
V: TRBV27; size: -; J: TRBJ2-5; CDR3: CASSLQPTGSLETQYF
V: TRBV30; size: -; J: TRBJ2-1; CDR3: CAWDETSYNEQFF
V: TRBV5-1; size: -; J: TRBJ1-3; CDR3: CASSFYGSGNTIYF
V: TRBV7-9; size: once; J: TRBJ1-2; CDR3: CASSLSYGYTF
V: TRBV7-2; size: -; J: TRBJ1-5; CDR3: CASSLGGYNQPQHF
V: TRBV15; size: -; J: TRBJ2-2; CDR3: CATSRRPVGELFF
V: TRBV14; size: -; J: TRBJ2-2; CDR3: CASSQVVPGWDTGELFF
V: TRBV19; size: -; J: TRBJ2-7; CDR3: CASSFGGKNYEQYF
V: TRBV7-8; size: few; J: TRBJ2-1; CDR3: CASSLGREETGSHNEQFF
V: TRBV6-5; size: -; J: TRBJ2-1; CDR3: CASRLYNEQFF
V: TRBV11-1; size: -; J: TRBJ1-1; CDR3: CASSPGWGAEAFF
V: TRBV9; size: -; J: TRBJ2-1; CDR3: CASSSRLAYNEQFF
V: TRBV19; size: -; J: TRBJ2-7; CDR3: CASSTPLAGYEQYF
V: TRBV6-5; size: -; J: TRBJ2-1; CDR3: CASSSGGGGYNEQFF
V: TRBV7-6; size: once; J: TRBJ2-5; CDR3: CASSLGGPEGFYF
V: TRBV7-2; size: -; J: TRBJ1-2; CDR3: CASSVIGRDNYGYTF
V: TRBV5-6; size: -; J: TRBJ2-7; CDR3: CASSLGNYEQYF
V: TRBV9; size: -; J: TRBJ2-3; CDR3: CASSVVGATDTQYF
V: TRBV7-2; size: -; J: TRBJ1-2; CDR3: CASSLLRETNYGYTF
V: TRBV5-4; size: -; J: TRBJ2-3; CDR3: CASSLVGLAGLTDTQYF
V: TRBV19; size: -; J: TRBJ2-1; CDR3: CASTFGTSRYNEQFF
V: TRBV7-9; size: -; J: TRBJ1-3; CDR3: CASSSPLDRRSGNTIYF
V: TRBV6-6; size: -; J: TRBJ2-3; CDR3: CASSWPSGRTDTQYF
V: TRBV27; size: -; J: TRBJ2-5; CDR3: CASRSRAQFPPTQYF
V: TRBV27; size: -; J: TRBJ1-5; CDR3: CASSFRNQPQHF
V: TRBV27; size: -; J: TRBJ2-1; CDR3: CASSLEAGSSYNEQFF
V: TRBV9; size: -; J: TRBJ2-1; CDR3: CASTAGGQSGDEQFF
V: TRBV4-1; size: few; J: TRBJ1-2; CDR3: CASSQVRTGTGGYTF
V: TRBV15; size: -; J: TRBJ2-3; CDR3: CATSRDQAGTDTQYF
V: TRBV6-5; size: -; J: TRBJ2-7; CDR3: CASSLLADYEQYF
V: TRBV7-8; size: -; J: TRBJ1-2; CDR3: CASSLRTGEWNYGYTF
V: TRBV7-8; size: -; J: TRBJ2-7; CDR3: CASSHIDEDPYAEQYF
V: TRBV7-8; size: -; J: TRBJ1-5; CDR3: CASSSEMRDQPQHF
V: TRBV7-2; size: -; J: TRBJ2-1; CDR3: CASSLYWTNNEQFF
V: TRBV9; size: -; J: TRBJ2-5; CDR3: CASSVGPGLAEQETQYF
V: TRBV5-8; size: -; J: TRBJ2-7; CDR3: CASTGTGGMGYEQYF
V: TRBV27; size: -; J: TRBJ2-7; CDR3: CASSLRDRSYEQYF